This T cell receptor (beta chain) came from a study of PD-1 blockade in classical Hodgkin lymphoma. General study results and limits: Lower baseline TCR diversity marked trial partial responders and progressors.

There was relapse after autologous stem cell transplantation in every patient, and there was variation in brentuximab vedotin exposure. Complete response, partial response or progressive disease were the best responses. As for this clone: Its antigen is unidentified.

Sequencing was performed with immunoSEQ multiplex PCR; in TCRdb, only in-frame clones are kept and a portion is missing. This table holds 12,000 to 15,000 clones, around 84% found once. Per the germline V gene, CDR1 is SGDLS and CDR2 is YYNGEE. V lost 3 bases and J lost 2; bases outside the gene matches: 2. The CDR3 spans 15 residues. The gene calls are TRBV9 and TRBJ2-1; 10 bases are a match to TRBD2. The sequence came from a human donor with classical Hodgkin lymphoma. Specimen: peripheral blood mononuclear cells (PBMCs), collected at baseline. The CDR3 sequence: CASSASGSPYNEQFF. Written as DNA, the CDR3 is TGTGCCAGCAGCGCTAGCGGGAGTCCCTACAATGAGCAGTTCTTC.